This record covers a single T cell receptor (beta chain). This entry comes from a study of CD8 T cells in ankylosing spondylitis. V lost 5 bases and J lost 2, with 13 bases in between. The CDR3 loop spans 15 amino acids. Germline CDR1 is SEHNR and CDR2 is FQNEAQ (reference sequence). TCRdb itself ran the 5' RACE reads through MiXCR, one entry per CDR3 protein. The sample holds roughly 250,000 distinct CDR3 sequences; 8% to 11% are singletons and the top ten take 2.6%. The specimen was blood, either unsorted or a sorted T cell fraction (not recorded which). The receptor's source is a male donor with ankylosing spondylitis or in good health (not recorded which). This chain links TRBV7-9 with TRBJ2-1; possible D gene TRBD2, 7 bases. The CDR3 loop is CASSDSGDTYNEQFF. The CDR3, as DNA: TGTGCCAGCAGCGACAGCGGGGACACCTACAATGAGCAGTTCTTC.